This is a list of T cell receptor beta chains from one sample in a study of CD8+CD57+ T cells in acquired aplastic anemia. TCRdb re-called the reads through MiXCR, storing one row per CDR3 protein. The data contain about 110,000 distinct CDR3 sequences, roughly 50% of them seen just once; the ten biggest clones take up 25% to 35%. The sequenced material came from sorted CD4+, CD8+, or CD8+CD57+ T cells (not recorded which) from PBMCs. Every receptor here comes from a human donor in good health, serving as a control. Each CDR3 is given with its conserved first and last residue. D genes are given only for firm matches. Clone size appears in some rows only: once, few, many, or a class for an expanded clone.

abundance,v_gene,j_gene,d_gene,CDR3aa,CDR3nt
NA,TRBV14,TRBJ1-2,NA,CASSQGDYGYTF,TGTGCCAGCAGCCAAGGGGATTATGGCTACACCTTC
NA,TRBV2,TRBJ2-7,TRBD1,CASTGQGIVNEQYF,TGTGCCAGCACTGGACAGGGGATCGTGAACGAGCAGTACTTC
many,TRBV20-1,TRBJ1-5,NA,CSAREPREGNQPQHF,TGCAGTGCTAGAGAGCCCCGTGAGGGCAATCAGCCCCAGCATTTT
NA,TRBV5-1,TRBJ1-2,NA,CASSQGRDYTF,TGCGCCAGCAGCCAGGGACGGGATTACACCTTC
NA,TRBV15,TRBJ2-7,NA,CATSRDKGTYEQYF,TGTGCCACCAGCAGAGATAAAGGGACCTACGAGCAGTACTTC
few,TRBV5-4,TRBJ2-1,TRBD2,CASSSSGNEQFF,TGTGCCAGCTCCTCTAGCGGCAATGAGCAGTTCTTC
many,TRBV7-6,TRBJ2-5,TRBD1,CASSQGQEGPETQYF,TGTGCCAGCAGCCAAGGACAGGAAGGGCCAGAGACCCAGTACTTC
NA,TRBV29-1,TRBJ1-1,TRBD1,CSVDKSGGDAEAFF,TGCAGCGTTGATAAATCAGGGGGCGACGCTGAAGCTTTCTTT
NA,TRBV10-3,TRBJ2-7,NA,CAISVGTLSYEQYF,TGTGCCATCAGTGTGGGGACTCTGTCCTACGAGCAGTACTTC
NA,TRBV27,TRBJ1-1,NA,CASSSDSKGTEAFF,TGTGCCAGTTCGTCCGACAGCAAGGGGACTGAAGCTTTCTTT
NA,TRBV10-3,TRBJ2-7,TRBD2,CAISEQGLATYEQYF,TGTGCCATCAGTGAGCAGGGACTAGCGACCTACGAGCAGTACTTC
many,TRBV11-2,TRBJ1-1,NA,CASSSDSRVEAFF,TGTGCCAGCAGCTCCGATTCCAGGGTTGAAGCTTTCTTT
NA,TRBV2,TRBJ2-5,NA,CASSRTQETQYF,TGTGCCAGCAGCCGGACACAAGAGACCCAGTACTTC
once,TRBV10-1,TRBJ1-2,NA,CASSEDPNYGYTF,TGCGCCAGCAGTGAGGACCCTAACTATGGCTACACCTTC
many,TRBV29-1,TRBJ2-2,NA,CSVVGFDTGELFF,TGCAGCGTTGTAGGGTTCGATACCGGGGAGCTGTTTTTT
few,TRBV12-3/TRBV12-4,TRBJ1-2,NA,CASSLVGDYGYTF,TGTGCCAGCAGTTTAGTGGGCGACTATGGCTACACCTTC
many,TRBV7-9,TRBJ2-3,NA,CASSLISGVDADTQYF,TGTGCCAGCAGCTTAATTTCAGGGGTAGATGCAGATACGCAGTATTTT
many,TRBV5-6,TRBJ2-7,TRBD2,CASSFGLAESGSYEQYF,TGTGCCAGCAGCTTTGGGCTAGCGGAGAGCGGTTCATACGAGCAGTACTTC
NA,TRBV2,TRBJ1-6,TRBD1,CASSEGQGGSPLHF,TGTGCCAGCAGTGAAGGGCAGGGGGGGTCACCCCTCCACTTT
NA,TRBV2,TRBJ2-7,TRBD1,CASSWAGGGEQYF,TGTGCCAGCAGTTGGGCAGGGGGCGGGGAGCAGTACTTC
NA,TRBV9,TRBJ2-7,NA,CASSVGGDSTYEQYF,TGTGCCAGCAGCGTGGGGGGGGACAGCACCTACGAGCAGTACTTC
many,TRBV9,TRBJ2-3,NA,CASSVFGQATDTQYF,TGTGCCAGCAGCGTTTTCGGACAAGCAACAGATACGCAGTATTTT
NA,TRBV2,TRBJ1-6,NA,CASSATGLVNSPLHF,TGTGCCAGCAGCGCGACGGGACTGGTTAATTCACCCCTCCACTTT
NA,TRBV2,TRBJ2-7,TRBD1,CASSGQGWSYEQYF,TGTGCCAGCAGTGGACAGGGATGGTCCTACGAGCAGTACTTC
NA,TRBV25-1,TRBJ2-7,TRBD2,CASSGGSGGYEQYF,TGTGCCAGCAGTGGGGGGAGCGGGGGGTACGAGCAGTACTTC
NA,TRBV25-1,TRBJ2-1,TRBD2,CAPSDLLRGGDEQFF,TGTGCCCCCAGTGATTTGCTGCGGGGGGGCGATGAGCAGTTCTTC
NA,TRBV19,TRBJ1-2,NA,CASSPGSDFSGYTF,TGTGCCAGCAGCCCGGGCTCGGACTTTTCTGGCTACACCTTC
NA,TRBV6-1,TRBJ2-3,NA,CASSERTTDTQYF,TGTGCCAGCAGTGAAAGGACCACAGATACGCAGTATTTT
many,TRBV4-1,TRBJ1-2,NA,CASSQIPRGGYTF,TGCGCCAGCAGCCAGATTCCCCGGGGTGGCTACACCTTC
many,TRBV30,TRBJ1-5,TRBD1,CAWRLGTGERQPQHF,TGTGCCTGGAGATTGGGAACAGGGGAAAGACAGCCCCAGCATTTT
NA,TRBV19,TRBJ1-4,NA,CASKKGHGKLFF,TGTGCCAGCAAGAAGGGGCACGGAAAACTGTTTTTT
few,TRBV15,TRBJ2-2,NA,CATSRDRGWNTGELFF,TGTGCCACCAGCAGAGATCGGGGATGGAACACCGGGGAGCTGTTTTTT
NA,TRBV2,TRBJ2-7,NA,CASSVSGQSYEQYF,TGTGCCAGCAGCGTGAGCGGGCAATCCTACGAGCAGTACTTC
NA,TRBV19,TRBJ2-7,NA,CASSIGGNLYEQYF,TGTGCCAGTAGTATCGGAGGAAACCTTTACGAGCAGTACTTC
NA,TRBV4-1,TRBJ2-7,NA,CASSVDPGATDYEQYF,TGCGCCAGCAGCGTTGACCCGGGGGCGACAGACTACGAGCAGTACTTC
many,TRBV4-2,TRBJ2-3,NA,CASSQDRYTDTQYF,TGTGCCAGCAGCCAAGACAGGTACACAGATACGCAGTATTTT
NA,TRBV25-1,TRBJ1-2,TRBD1,CASSLRTGIANYGYTF,TGTGCCAGCAGTTTACGGACAGGGATTGCTAACTATGGCTACACCTTC
NA,TRBV7-6,TRBJ1-1,NA,CASSPSVGTNTEAFF,TGTGCCAGCAGTCCGTCGGTAGGGACGAACACTGAGGCTTTCTTT
NA,TRBV6-1,TRBJ1-5,NA,CASSEDINQPQHF,TGTGCCAGCAGTGAGGACATCAATCAGCCCCAGCATTTT
once,TRBV12-3/TRBV12-4,TRBJ1-1,NA,CASSLVSGGFSNTEAFF,TGTGCCAGCAGTTTGGTTAGCGGGGGCTTCTCGAACACTGAAGCTTTCTTT
NA,TRBV15,TRBJ1-2,NA,CATSRDREGYGYTF,TGTGCCACCAGCAGAGACAGGGAAGGCTATGGCTACACCTTC
NA,TRBV2,TRBJ2-7,NA,CASSERLGAFYEQYF,TGTGCCAGCAGTGAACGGTTGGGGGCGTTTTACGAGCAGTACTTC
NA,TRBV29-1,TRBJ1-2,TRBD1,CSVADRGGGSYTF,TGCAGCGTTGCCGACAGGGGCGGTGGGAGCTACACCTTC
once,TRBV29-1,TRBJ2-1,TRBD1,CSAQGTGGSYNEQFF,TGCAGCGCCCAGGGGACAGGGGGCAGTTACAATGAGCAGTTCTTC
NA,TRBV10-2,TRBJ1-5,TRBD1,CATGQGLGPQHF,TGCGCCACCGGACAGGGGTTAGGGCCCCAGCATTTT
many,TRBV12-3/TRBV12-4,TRBJ1-2,TRBD1,CASRYSQGANGYTF,TGTGCCAGCAGATACTCGCAGGGGGCAAACGGCTACACCTTC
NA,TRBV15,TRBJ1-1,NA,CATSIFVMNTEAFF,TGTGCCACCAGCATTTTTGTTATGAACACTGAAGCTTTCTTT